These T cell receptor beta chains were read from a single sample in a study of T cell responses to AZD1222 COVID-19 vaccine. The data were produced by immunoSEQ multiplex PCR, yet TCRdb's version contains in-frame clones alone and is incomplete. Here the sample spans 55,000 to 75,000 clones, about 88% being singletons. Sample: peripheral blood, taken on day 0 of AZD1222 vaccination. All receptors come from an adult in good health. The CDR3 runs from the conserved cysteine through the conserved F or W. A D gene is named only where the DNA matches it firmly. Size values are once, few and many counts, or a class for expanded clones, and some rows have none.

d_call,clone_size,j_call,v_call,cdr3_aa,cdr3_nt
TRBD2,few,TRBJ2-7,TRBV6-1,CASSEGGGSLYEQYF,TGTGCCAGCAGTGAAGGGGGCGGGAGTCTCTACGAGCAGTACTTC
-,-,TRBJ1-1,TRBV29-1,CSVEDRNSMNTEAFF,TGCAGCGTTGAAGATAGGAACAGCATGAACACTGAAGCTTTCTTT
-,-,TRBJ1-1,TRBV29-1,CSVESGNTEAFF,TGCAGCGTTGAATCCGGGAACACTGAAGCTTTCTTT
-,-,TRBJ2-2,TRBV10-1,CASSRAGTGELFF,TGCGCCAGCAGTAGAGCGGGCACCGGGGAGCTGTTTTTT
-,-,TRBJ1-2,TRBV19,CASSTGIYAGGYGYTF,TGTGCCAGTAGTACCGGGATATATGCTGGGGGCTATGGCTACACCTTC
-,-,TRBJ2-7,TRBV12-3/TRBV12-4,CASSSHYEYEQYF,TGTGCCAGCAGTTCCCATTACGAGTACGAGCAGTACTTC
TRBD2,-,TRBJ2-7,TRBV9,CASSVGPSGSNYEQYF,TGTGCCAGCAGCGTAGGTCCTAGCGGGAGCAACTACGAGCAGTACTTC
-,-,TRBJ2-7,TRBV5-8,CASSSRVQGEQYF,TGTGCCAGCAGCTCCCGAGTTCAGGGCGAGCAGTACTTC
-,-,TRBJ1-1,TRBV7-9,CASSPPGRRAFF,TGTGCCAGCAGCCCGCCCGGGAGGCGGGCTTTCTTT
TRBD1,-,TRBJ1-2,TRBV11-2,CASRSILTGPYGYTF,TGTGCCAGCAGGTCAATATTGACAGGGCCCTATGGCTACACCTTC
TRBD2,-,TRBJ2-7,TRBV10-1,CASSDMLAGTVSGEQYF,TGCGCCAGCAGTGACATGCTAGCGGGAACTGTCAGTGGCGAGCAGTACTTC
TRBD2,-,TRBJ2-2,TRBV2,CASSGGLAFGELFF,TGTGCCAGCAGCGGGGGACTAGCGTTTGGGGAGCTGTTTTTT
-,once,TRBJ1-2,TRBV4-2,CASSQDLAGLRYGYTF,TGTGCCAGCAGCCAAGATCTTGCAGGGCTTCGCTATGGCTACACCTTC
-,once,TRBJ1-2,TRBV6-1,CASSEQQGGSYGYTF,TGTGCCAGCAGTGAACAACAGGGAGGGTCCTATGGCTACACCTTC
-,-,TRBJ2-1,TRBV25-1,CASSAWVGIIWEQFF,TGTGCCAGCAGTGCTTGGGTCGGGATCATATGGGAGCAGTTCTTC
-,-,TRBJ2-1,TRBV12-3/TRBV12-4,CASTSDNEQFF,TGTGCCAGCACCTCAGACAATGAGCAGTTCTTC
TRBD1,once,TRBJ1-2,TRBV29-1,CSVETGGSYGYTF,TGCAGCGTTGAGACAGGGGGCTCCTATGGCTACACCTTC
-,-,TRBJ2-1,TRBV9,CASSIHPDSLGNEQFF,TGTGCCAGCAGCATCCACCCGGACAGTTTGGGCAATGAGCAGTTCTTC
-,few,TRBJ1-3,TRBV3-1/TRBV3-2,CASSTGAVGNTIYF,TGTGCCAGCAGCACCGGGGCGGTTGGAAACACCATATATTTT
TRBD2,-,TRBJ2-7,TRBV19,CASRATSGRLYEQYF,TGTGCCAGTAGGGCAACTAGCGGGAGATTGTACGAGCAGTACTTC
TRBD2,once,TRBJ2-1,TRBV2,CASRRSSGPYNEQFF,TGTGCCAGCCGAAGGTCTAGCGGTCCCTACAATGAGCAGTTCTTC
TRBD1,once,TRBJ1-2,TRBV6-5,CASSKPGGFGYTF,TGTGCCAGCAGTAAACCAGGGGGCTTTGGCTACACCTTC
-,-,TRBJ2-1,TRBV14,CASSLSSYGSRSEQFF,TGTGCCAGCAGTCTTTCTAGTTATGGGTCCCGTAGTGAGCAGTTCTTC
-,-,TRBJ1-2,TRBV5-5,CASSLKGGYTF,TGTGCCAGCAGCTTGAAGGGGGGCTACACCTTC
TRBD1,-,TRBJ1-1,TRBV15,CATSRLGQGVVTEAFF,TGTGCCACCAGCCGGTTGGGACAGGGGGTGGTCACTGAAGCTTTCTTT
-,-,TRBJ1-2,TRBV29-1,CSVATDSYGYTF,TGCAGCGTTGCGACGGATTCATATGGCTACACCTTC
-,-,TRBJ2-5,TRBV6-2/TRBV6-3,CASSARLDGSAETQYF,TGTGCCAGCAGCGCCAGGTTAGACGGATCTGCAGAGACCCAGTACTTC
-,-,TRBJ1-1,TRBV19,CASCHTGNTEAFF,TGTGCCAGTTGTCATACAGGGAACACTGAAGCTTTCTTT
TRBD1,-,TRBJ1-2,TRBV18,CASSPEKGQGARGYTF,TGTGCCAGCTCACCAGAGAAGGGACAGGGGGCTCGAGGCTACACCTTC
-,-,TRBJ2-7,TRBV3-1/TRBV3-2,CASSLGLGSSYEQYF,TGTGCCAGCAGCCTCGGGCTCGGCAGCTCCTACGAGCAGTACTTC
TRBD2,-,TRBJ2-7,TRBV7-8,CASSFTGTSGEQYF,TGTGCCAGCAGCTTCACCGGGACTAGTGGCGAGCAGTACTTC
TRBD1,-,TRBJ1-1,TRBV6-6,CASRHNRGSAEAFF,TGTGCCAGCAGGCATAACAGGGGATCGGCTGAAGCTTTCTTT
-,-,TRBJ1-5,TRBV6-5,CATSTIHYSNQPQHF,TGTGCCACCTCGACAATCCACTATAGCAATCAGCCCCAGCATTTT
TRBD2,few,TRBJ2-3,TRBV5-1,CASSLTSGLTDTQYF,TGCGCCAGCAGCTTGACTAGCGGCCTCACAGATACGCAGTATTTT
TRBD1,once,TRBJ1-2,TRBV28,CASRGTVNYGYTF,TGTGCCAGCAGGGGGACAGTAAACTATGGCTACACCTTC
TRBD1,-,TRBJ1-2,TRBV5-5,CASSSSRQGNYGYTF,TGTGCCAGCAGCTCATCCCGACAGGGTAACTATGGCTACACCTTC
TRBD1,-,TRBJ2-1,TRBV4-1,CASSQDPQGAYNEQFF,TGCGCCAGCAGCCAAGATCCCCAGGGGGCCTACAATGAGCAGTTCTTC
-,-,TRBJ2-1,TRBV10-1,CASSESLLAEQFF,TGCGCCAGCAGTGAGTCGTTATTGGCTGAGCAGTTCTTC
-,-,TRBJ1-4,TRBV7-9,CASSFFQGGEKLFF,TGTGCCAGCAGCTTTTTCCAGGGTGGTGAAAAACTGTTTTTT
-,-,TRBJ2-3,TRBV10-2,CASSDFAVTDTQYF,TGCGCCAGCAGTGATTTTGCGGTCACAGATACGCAGTATTTT
TRBD2,-,TRBJ2-3,TRBV7-2,CASSLVRGRARTDTQYF,TGTGCCAGCAGCTTAGTACGCGGGAGGGCCCGGACAGATACGCAGTATTTT
-,few,TRBJ2-1,TRBV29-1,CSVVGRGEQFF,TGCAGCGTTGTCGGGCGGGGTGAGCAGTTCTTC
-,-,TRBJ1-3,TRBV4-1,CASSQDSNSGNTIYF,TGCGCCAGCAGCCAAGATAGCAATTCTGGAAACACCATATATTTT
TRBD2,-,TRBJ2-2,TRBV6-2/TRBV6-3,CASSTSGSQTGELFF,TGTGCCAGCAGTACTAGCGGGAGCCAGACCGGGGAGCTGTTTTTT
-,-,TRBJ2-1,TRBV7-9,CASSPFRSGYNEQFF,TGTGCCAGCAGCCCCTTCCGCTCCGGATACAATGAGCAGTTCTTC
TRBD2,-,TRBJ2-1,TRBV29-1,CSVGSGNEQFF,TGCAGCGTTGGTAGCGGGAATGAGCAGTTCTTC
TRBD2,-,TRBJ2-7,TRBV5-1,CASSLAESYEQYF,TGCGCCAGCAGCCTAGCGGAGTCCTACGAGCAGTACTTC
TRBD1,-,TRBJ1-2,TRBV6-5,CASTRTGGAYGYTF,TGTGCCAGCACCCGGACAGGAGGGGCCTATGGCTACACCTTC